Listed here is a single T cell receptor beta chain. Its target is not known. CDR3 length: 18 amino acids. V lost 4 bases, J lost 3 bases, and 10 bases stayed unmatched. As to time point: patch test 1, 2 weeks after DPC sensitization. This sample's treatment: therapeutic diphenylcyclopropenone sensitization with weekly scalp DPC. The data are from a study of human T cells and chemical hapten exposure. Across the whole study: The study sensitized with 2% DPC on an approximately 2 cm by approximately 2 cm patch of upper inner arm skin. The upper back received 0.01% DPC by patch testing, with results read at 6 days. Study-wide results and caveats: Patch test score was positively correlated with the counts of TCRs that had expanded at PT1.

TCRdb passed the RACE reads through MiXCR, listing each CDR3 protein once. The sample consists of about 340,000 distinct CDR3 sequences, about 7% of them appearing once. The V and J genes are TRBV12-3 or TRBV12-4 and TRBJ1-5, with 12 bases lining up with TRBD1. The clonotype originates from a woman under 30 with alopecia areata. Some clones in this sample may be carry-over from other donors' samples. Sequences were derived from whole blood, sampled in connection with sensitization to the hapten diphenylcyclopropenone (DPC). Written as DNA, the CDR3 is TGTGCCAGCAGTTCGACCCCTGGGACAGGGGGCATCAATCAGCCCCAGCATTTT. This codes for CASSSTPGTGGINQPQHF.